The source of this T cell receptor beta chain is a study of blood T cell repertoires in COVID-19. As for the study in general: Sources were T cells, B-cell-depleted T cells, or PBMCs; the material itself was cDNA or gDNA.

Only in-frame clones appear in the TCRdb table, and some are missing; sequencing was by immunoSEQ multiplex PCR. The sample has approximately 150,000 clones; approximately 88% are singletons. Trimming took 1 base from V and 0 from J; bases not matched to a gene: 9. This CDR3 is built from 17 residues. The germline V gene encodes CDR1 SGHTA and CDR2 FQGNSA. The sample taken for sequencing was peripheral blood. The gene calls are TRBV7-2 and TRBJ2-7; 7 bases line up with TRBD2. This receptor was obtained from a man in his 60s with active or convalescent COVID-19. CDR3 sequence: CASSLGFERGISYEQYF. DNA for the CDR3: TGTGCCAGCAGCTTAGGCTTTGAGCGGGGAATCTCCTACGAGCAGTACTTC.